These T cell receptor beta chains were read from a single sample in a study of blood T cell repertoires in COVID-19. TCRdb keeps only in-frame clones here, not all; method: immunoSEQ multiplex PCR. The sample lists about 400,000 clones, 88% occurring once. Sample: PBMCs or T cells enriched from blood (not recorded which). The receptors here all came from a woman aged 25 to 45 with acute COVID-19. The CDR3 runs from the conserved cysteine through the conserved F or W. A D gene is named only where the DNA matches it firmly. Clone sizes are given selectively: once, few, many, or a class where the clone is expanded.

>TRBJ1-6|TRBD1|TRBV12-5|-
CASGLGTGSSPLHF
TGTGCTAGTGGTTTGGGGACAGGGTCCTCACCCCTCCACTTT
>TRBJ2-5|-|TRBV12-5|-
CASGAPGLGFETQYF
TGTGCTAGTGGTGCTCCGGGACTGGGATTTGAGACCCAGTACTTC
>TRBJ2-4|TRBD2|TRBV9|-
CASSASGVAKNIQYF
TGTGCCAGCAGCGCCAGCGGGGTAGCCAAAAACATTCAGTACTTC
>TRBJ1-2|TRBD1|TRBV19|-
CASSHTRTGEGYTF
TGTGCCAGTTCTCACACCCGGACAGGGGAAGGCTACACCTTC
>TRBJ2-1|-|TRBV24-1|-
CATSDYRVGNEQFF
TGTGCCACCAGTGATTACAGGGTGGGCAATGAGCAGTTCTTC
>TRBJ2-5|TRBD1|TRBV19|-
CASRSRGLETQYF
TGTGCCAGTAGGAGTAGGGGGCTGGAGACCCAGTACTTC
>TRBJ1-5|TRBD1|TRBV5-8|-
CASSLGGQGRQPQHF
TGTGCCAGCAGCTTGGGGGGACAGGGCCGTCAGCCCCAGCATTTT
>TRBJ1-2|-|TRBV19|-
CAASSGWGSKYGYTF
TGTGCCGCCTCCTCCGGTTGGGGCAGTAAATATGGCTACACCTTC
>TRBJ2-1|TRBD2|TRBV11-3|-
CASSKRLAGAYNEQFF
TGTGCCAGCAGCAAACGACTAGCGGGGGCCTACAATGAGCAGTTCTTC
>TRBJ1-5|-|TRBV7-8|-
CASSFTAGGGGQPQHF
TGTGCCAGCAGCTTCACAGCGGGGGGGGGAGGTCAGCCCCAGCATTTT
>TRBJ2-1|TRBD1|TRBV7-9|-
CASSIDRVYNEQFF
TGTGCCAGCAGCATTGACAGGGTCTACAATGAGCAGTTCTTC
>TRBJ1-4|-|TRBV5-1|-
CASSREGTNEKLFF
TGCGCCAGCAGCCGGGAAGGGACTAATGAAAAACTGTTTTTT
>TRBJ2-2|-|TRBV19|-
CATRTQNTGELFF
TGTGCCACAAGGACACAAAACACCGGGGAGCTGTTTTTT
>TRBJ1-1|-|TRBV5-6|-
CASSSSGVWIGNTEAFF
TGTGCCAGCAGCTCCAGCGGAGTATGGATCGGGAACACTGAAGCTTTCTTT
>TRBJ2-5|-|TRBV7-3|-
CASSPIGAPPGHEETQYF
TGTGCCAGCAGCCCCATCGGGGCCCCGCCGGGACACGAAGAGACCCAGTACTTC
>TRBJ2-7|TRBD1|TRBV24-1|-
CATSDSRGLSEQYF
TGTGCCACCAGTGATTCCAGGGGGTTGAGCGAGCAGTACTTC
>TRBJ1-2|-|TRBV29-1|once
CSVSDSPNYGYTF
TGCAGCGTCTCGGACTCCCCAAACTATGGCTACACCTTC
>TRBJ2-2|TRBD1|TRBV29-1|-
CSVEGGQGAGGELFF
TGCAGCGTTGAAGGGGGACAGGGGGCCGGCGGGGAGCTGTTTTTT
>TRBJ2-1|-|TRBV20-1|-
CQTQAKFF
TGCCAAACCCAAGCAAAGTTCTTC
>TRBJ1-1|-|TRBV5-8|-
CASSPDRFTEAFF
TGTGCCAGCAGCCCGGACAGATTCACTGAAGCTTTCTTT
>TRBJ2-7|-|TRBV5-1|-
CASSLWDISPGRSYEQYF
TGCGCCAGCAGCTTGTGGGACATTTCTCCCGGCCGGTCCTACGAGCAGTACTTC
>TRBJ1-4|TRBD1|TRBV7-2|-
CASSSTGVRNEKLFF
TGTGCCAGCAGCTCTACAGGGGTCCGGAATGAAAAACTGTTTTTT
>TRBJ1-2|-|TRBV10-1|-
CASSAQPNYGYTF
TGCGCCAGCAGTGCACAGCCCAACTATGGCTACACCTTC
>TRBJ1-1|-|TRBV5-1|-
CASSSQWNTEAFF
TGCGCCAGCAGCTCCCAGTGGAACACTGAAGCTTTCTTT
>TRBJ1-4|-|TRBV7-9|-
CASSLTMTNEKLFF
TGTGCCAGCAGCTTAACAATGACTAATGAAAAACTGTTTTTT
>TRBJ2-1|TRBD1|TRBV12-3/TRBV12-4|-
CASSKTGGEQFF
TGTGCCAGCAGTAAAACAGGGGGCGAGCAGTTCTTC
>TRBJ1-5|-|TRBV7-2|-
CASSEYGVSQPQHF
TGTGCCAGCAGCGAATACGGGGTCTCTCAGCCCCAGCATTTT
>TRBJ1-1|-|TRBV7-3|few
CASSLSGARNTEAFF
TGTGCCAGCAGCTTAAGCGGGGCCCGGAACACTGAAGCTTTCTTT
>TRBJ2-1|TRBD1|TRBV10-1|once
CASNPGQGNNEQFF
TGCGCCAGCAACCCGGGACAGGGCAACAATGAGCAGTTCTTC
>TRBJ2-1|-|TRBV19|-
CASRDGQTPYNEQFF
TGTGCCAGTAGAGACGGACAGACACCCTACAATGAGCAGTTCTTC
>TRBJ1-1|-|TRBV9|-
CASSPNGGVNTEAFF
TGTGCCAGCAGCCCGAATGGGGGGGTGAACACTGAAGCTTTCTTT
>TRBJ2-2|-|TRBV4-3|-
CASSQDQGIAGELFF
TGCGCCAGCAGCCAAGATCAGGGGATCGCCGGGGAGCTGTTTTTT
>TRBJ2-7|-|TRBV19|-
CASSASLNYEQYF
TGTGCCAGTAGTGCCTCACTCAACTACGAGCAGTACTTC
>TRBJ2-1|-|TRBV7-2|once
CASRLGQNNEQFF
TGTGCCAGCAGACTTGGGCAGAACAATGAGCAGTTCTTC
>TRBJ2-1|TRBD2|TRBV29-1|once
CSVSISGGANEQFF
TGCAGCGTTAGCATTAGCGGGGGGGCAAATGAGCAGTTCTTC
>TRBJ2-7|TRBD2|TRBV18|-
CASSPRGGWEQYF
TGTGCCAGCTCGCCCCGGGGGGGCTGGGAGCAGTACTTC
>TRBJ1-5|-|TRBV2|once
CASTGAGGNQPQHF
TGTGCCAGCACCGGGGCAGGGGGCAATCAGCCCCAGCATTTT
>TRBJ2-5|-|TRBV29-1|-
CSVGPQETQYF
TGCAGCGTGGGCCCTCAAGAGACCCAGTACTTC
>TRBJ2-2|TRBD2|TRBV29-1|-
CSVGTSGASNTGELFF
TGCAGCGTGGGGACTAGCGGGGCATCGAACACCGGGGAGCTGTTTTTT
>TRBJ1-5|-|TRBV2|once
CASSPTDRYNQPQHF
TGTGCCAGCAGTCCAACAGACAGGTACAATCAGCCCCAGCATTTT
>TRBJ2-5|-|TRBV5-1|-
CASSAGPRVAYETQYF
TGCGCCAGCAGCGCGGGACCGAGGGTGGCATACGAGACCCAGTACTTC
>TRBJ2-2|-|TRBV21-1|-
CASSKIGYVVTTGREDRGAVF
TGTGCCAGCAGCAAAATCGGTTATGTTGTCACGACAGGGAGAGAGGACCGGGGAGCTGTTTTT
>TRBJ1-5|-|TRBV3-1/TRBV3-2|-
CASSQGASNQPQHF
TGTGCCAGCAGCCAGGGGGCGAGCAATCAGCCCCAGCATTTT
>TRBJ1-2|TRBD1|TRBV20-1|-
CSASNPGGNYGYTF
TGCAGTGCTAGTAATCCAGGGGGGAACTATGGCTACACCTTC
>TRBJ2-7|-|TRBV12-2|few
CASRPPLAIPFYEQYF
TGTGCAAGTCGCCCCCCACTAGCGATTCCTTTTTACGAGCAGTACTTC
>TRBJ1-1|-|TRBV27|-
CASRRFRVTEAFF
TGTGCCAGCAGAAGGTTTCGGGTTACTGAAGCTTTCTTT
>TRBJ2-3|TRBD2|TRBV9|-
CASTRFSGGLSTDTQYF
TGTGCCAGCACCCGATTTAGCGGGGGCCTTAGCACAGATACGCAGTATTTT
>TRBJ2-2|-|TRBV9|-
CASSPHPGELFF
TGTGCCAGCAGCCCACACCCCGGGGAGCTGTTTTTT
>TRBJ1-4|-|TRBV4-1|-
CASSQIGTPTNEKLFF
TGCGCCAGCAGCCAGATCGGGACACCAACTAATGAAAAACTGTTTTTT
>TRBJ2-4|-|TRBV5-5|-
CASSLGQGPNIQYF
TGTGCCAGCAGCTTGGGGCAGGGCCCCAACATTCAGTACTTC
>TRBJ2-7|TRBD1|TRBV2|-
CATRIGTGGYEQYF
TGTGCCACCCGAATAGGGACAGGGGGCTACGAGCAGTACTTC
>TRBJ2-7|-|TRBV6-5|-
CASSYRGTVGEQYF
TGTGCCAGCAGTTATCGGGGGACAGTGGGCGAGCAGTACTTC
>TRBJ1-2|-|TRBV27|once
CASSLSAAVAEINSYTF
TGTGCCAGCAGTTTATCCGCGGCGGTGGCGGAGATAAATAGCTACACCTTC
>TRBJ1-5|-|TRBV18|-
CASSPPSRQPQHF
TGTGCCAGCTCACCACCATCCAGGCAGCCCCAGCATTTT
>TRBJ2-1|-|TRBV9|once
CASSSTQGRDEQFF
TGTGCCAGCAGCTCAACACAGGGAAGGGATGAGCAGTTCTTC
>TRBJ2-7|TRBD2|TRBV7-2|-
CASSVTSSGADEQYF
TGTGCCAGCAGCGTAACATCTAGCGGGGCGGACGAGCAGTACTTC
>TRBJ2-3|TRBD2|TRBV4-1|once
CASSQPVSGDRDTQYF
TGCGCCAGCAGCCAACCAGTTAGCGGGGACCGGGATACGCAGTATTTT
>TRBJ1-1|TRBD1|TRBV30|-
CAWDRENTEAFF
TGTGCCTGGGACAGGGAGAACACTGAAGCTTTCTTT